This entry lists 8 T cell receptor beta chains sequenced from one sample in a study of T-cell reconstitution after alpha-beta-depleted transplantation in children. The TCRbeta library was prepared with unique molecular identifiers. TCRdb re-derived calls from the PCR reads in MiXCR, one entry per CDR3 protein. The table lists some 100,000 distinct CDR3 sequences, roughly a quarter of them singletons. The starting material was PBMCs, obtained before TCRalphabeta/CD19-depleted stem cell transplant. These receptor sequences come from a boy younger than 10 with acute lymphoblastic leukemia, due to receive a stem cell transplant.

CDR3: CASSRERRSSYNEQFF. The CDR3, as DNA: TGTGCCAGCAGCCGCGAGCGGAGAAGCTCCTACAATGAGCAGTTCTTC. The rearrangement uses TRBV5-5 and TRBJ2-1; perhaps TRBD2 as D (5 bases). Per germline, CDR1 SGHKS and CDR2 YYEKEE (reference sequence). CDR3 size: 16 residues. The ends were cut back, 4 bases at V and 0 bases at J, with 14 bases in the middle.

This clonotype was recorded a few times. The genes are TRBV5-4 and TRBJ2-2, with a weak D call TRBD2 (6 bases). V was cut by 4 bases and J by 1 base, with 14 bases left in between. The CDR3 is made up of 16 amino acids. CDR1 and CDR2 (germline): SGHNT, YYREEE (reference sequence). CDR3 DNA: TGTGCCAGCAGCGGAGGACGGGAGAGGAACACCGGGGAGCTGTTTTTT. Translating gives CASSGGRERNTGELFF. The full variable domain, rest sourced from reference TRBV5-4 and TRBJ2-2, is ETGVTQSPTHLIKTRGQQVTLRCSSQSGHNTVSWYQQALGQGPQFIFQYYREEENGRGNFPPRFSGLQFPNYSSELNVNALELDDSALYLCASSGGRERNTGELFFGEGSRLTVL.

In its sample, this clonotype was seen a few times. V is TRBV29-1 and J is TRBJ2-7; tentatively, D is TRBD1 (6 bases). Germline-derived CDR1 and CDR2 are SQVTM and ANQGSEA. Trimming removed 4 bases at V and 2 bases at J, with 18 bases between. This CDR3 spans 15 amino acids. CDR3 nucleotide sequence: TGCAGCGTTGTAGGGGGAGACGGGTACCCCTACGAGCAGTACTTC. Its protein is CSVVGGDGYPYEQYF.

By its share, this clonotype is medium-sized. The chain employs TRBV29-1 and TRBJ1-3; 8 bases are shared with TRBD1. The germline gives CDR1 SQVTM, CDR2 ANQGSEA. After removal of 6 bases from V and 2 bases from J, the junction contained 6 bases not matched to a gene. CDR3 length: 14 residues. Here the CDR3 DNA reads TGCAGCGTGCAGGGGGCCCCGCCTGGAAACACCATATATTTT. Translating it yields CSVQGAPPGNTIYF.

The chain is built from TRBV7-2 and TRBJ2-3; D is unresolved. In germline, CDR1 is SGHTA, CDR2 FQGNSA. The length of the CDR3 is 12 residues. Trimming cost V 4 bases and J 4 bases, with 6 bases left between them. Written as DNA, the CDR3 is TGTGCCAGCAGCTCCCCGTCAGATACGCAGTATTTT. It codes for CASSSPSDTQYF.

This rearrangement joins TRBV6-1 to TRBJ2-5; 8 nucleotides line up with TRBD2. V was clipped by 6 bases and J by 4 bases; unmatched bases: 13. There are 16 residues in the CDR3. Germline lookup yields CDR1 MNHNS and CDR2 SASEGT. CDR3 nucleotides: TGTGCCAGCAGACACACTAGCGGAGGGCGGAGAGAGACCCAGTACTTC. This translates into CASRHTSGGRRETQYF.

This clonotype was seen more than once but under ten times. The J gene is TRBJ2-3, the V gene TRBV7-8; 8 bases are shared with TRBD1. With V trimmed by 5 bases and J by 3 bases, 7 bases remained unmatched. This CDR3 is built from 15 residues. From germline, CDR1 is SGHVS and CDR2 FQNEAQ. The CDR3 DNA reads TGTGCCAGCAGCCGACAGGGGTTGACGACAGATACGCAGTATTTT. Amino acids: CASSRQGLTTDTQYF.

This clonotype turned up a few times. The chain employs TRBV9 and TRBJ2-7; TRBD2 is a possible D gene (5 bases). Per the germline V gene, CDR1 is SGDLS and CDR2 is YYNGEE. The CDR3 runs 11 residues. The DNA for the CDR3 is TGTGCGTCCGGAGGCCCCTACGAGCAGTACTTC. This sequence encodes CASGGPYEQYF.